This T cell receptor beta chain was recorded in a study of blood T cell repertoires in COVID-19. Overall study: Samples taken during acute and convalescent COVID-19 were collected in the United States, Italy and Spain.

This clone has a single count. Trimming shortened V by 3 bases and J by 4 bases, and 9 bases separated the two germline ends. CDR1 is SNHLY and CDR2 is FYNNEI in the germline V gene. The CDR3 loop spans 14 amino acids. Sequenced by immunoSEQ multiplex PCR; TCRdb stores in-frame clones only, minus some. This table has roughly 230,000 clones, 80% to 85% appearing once. Sequencing input: PBMCs or T cells enriched from blood (not recorded which). The sequence was collected from a man aged 50-60 years who had recovered from COVID-19. The chain employs TRBV2 and TRBJ1-4; a weak D match, TRBD1 (5 bases). The chain's CDR3 is CASSDPGLNEKLFF. In nucleotides, the CDR3 is TGTGCCAGCAGTGACCCAGGGCTTAATGAAAAACTGTTTTTT.